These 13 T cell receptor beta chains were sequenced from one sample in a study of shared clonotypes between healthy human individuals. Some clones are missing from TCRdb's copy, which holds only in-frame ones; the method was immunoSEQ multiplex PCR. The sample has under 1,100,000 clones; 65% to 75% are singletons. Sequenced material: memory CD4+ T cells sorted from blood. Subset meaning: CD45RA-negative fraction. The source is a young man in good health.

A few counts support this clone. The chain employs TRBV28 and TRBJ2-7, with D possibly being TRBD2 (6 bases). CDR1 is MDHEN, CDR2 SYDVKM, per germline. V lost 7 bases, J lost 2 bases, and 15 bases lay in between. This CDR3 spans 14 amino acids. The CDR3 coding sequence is TGTGCCAGCAACGGCGCGGAGCGGGCCTACGAGCAGTACTTC. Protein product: CASNGAERAYEQYF.

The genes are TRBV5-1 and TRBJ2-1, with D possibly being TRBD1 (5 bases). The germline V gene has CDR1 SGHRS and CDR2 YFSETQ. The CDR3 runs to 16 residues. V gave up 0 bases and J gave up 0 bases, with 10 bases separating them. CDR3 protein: CASSLAGHSSYNEQFF. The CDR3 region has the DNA TGCGCCAGCAGCTTGGCCGGACACAGCTCCTACAATGAGCAGTTCTTC.

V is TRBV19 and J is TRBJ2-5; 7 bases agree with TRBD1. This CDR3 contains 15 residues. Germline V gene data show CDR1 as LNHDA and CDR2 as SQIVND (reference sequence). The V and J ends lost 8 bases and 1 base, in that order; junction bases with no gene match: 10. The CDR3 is CASRQAGGVQETQYF. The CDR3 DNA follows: TGTGCCAGTCGTCAGGCAGGGGGAGTCCAAGAGACCCAGTACTTC.

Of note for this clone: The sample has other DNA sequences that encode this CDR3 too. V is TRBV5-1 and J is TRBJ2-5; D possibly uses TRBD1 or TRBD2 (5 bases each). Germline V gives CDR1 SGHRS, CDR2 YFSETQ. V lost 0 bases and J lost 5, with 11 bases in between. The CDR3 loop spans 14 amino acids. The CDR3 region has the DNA TGCGCCAGCAGCTTGGGGGCAGGGAGCGAGACCCAGTACTTC. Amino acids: CASSLGAGSETQYF.

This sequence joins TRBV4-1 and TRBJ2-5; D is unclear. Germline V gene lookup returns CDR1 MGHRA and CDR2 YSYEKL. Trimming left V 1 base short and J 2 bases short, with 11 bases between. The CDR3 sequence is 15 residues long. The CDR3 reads CASSQAGAVQETQYF. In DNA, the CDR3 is TGCGCCAGCAGCCAAGCAGGCGCAGTTCAAGAGACCCAGTACTTC.

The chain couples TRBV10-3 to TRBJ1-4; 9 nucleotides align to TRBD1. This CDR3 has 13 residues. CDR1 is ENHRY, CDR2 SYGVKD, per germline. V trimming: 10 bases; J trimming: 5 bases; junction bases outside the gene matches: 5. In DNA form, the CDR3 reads TGTGCCACCGGGACAGGGTCCAATGAAAAACTGTTTTTT. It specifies CATGTGSNEKLFF.

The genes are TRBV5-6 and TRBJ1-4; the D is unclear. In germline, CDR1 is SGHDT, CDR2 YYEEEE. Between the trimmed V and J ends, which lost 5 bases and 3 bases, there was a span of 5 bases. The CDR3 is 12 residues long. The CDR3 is CASRRANEKLFF. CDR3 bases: TGTGCCAGCAGGAGGGCTAATGAAAAACTGTTTTTT. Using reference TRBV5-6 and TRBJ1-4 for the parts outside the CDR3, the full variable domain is DAGVTQSPTHLIKTRGQQVTLRCSPKSGHDTVSWYQQALGQGPQFIFQYYEEEERQRGNFPDRFSGHQFPNYSSELNVNALLLGDSALYLCASRRANEKLFFGSGTQLSVL.

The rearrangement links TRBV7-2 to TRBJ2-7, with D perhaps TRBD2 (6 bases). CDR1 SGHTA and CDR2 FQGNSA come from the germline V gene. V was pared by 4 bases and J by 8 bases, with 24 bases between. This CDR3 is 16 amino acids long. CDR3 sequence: CASSSGLRSRNAKQYF. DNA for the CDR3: TGTGCCAGCAGCTCTGGACTACGGTCCAGGAACGCTAAGCAGTACTTC.

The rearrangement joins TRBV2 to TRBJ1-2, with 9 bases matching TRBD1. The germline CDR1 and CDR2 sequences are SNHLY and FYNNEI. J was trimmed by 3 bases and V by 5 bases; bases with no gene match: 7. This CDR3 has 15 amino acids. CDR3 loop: CASSYGTGKDYGYTF. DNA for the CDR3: TGTGCCAGCAGTTACGGGACAGGGAAGGACTATGGCTACACCTTC.

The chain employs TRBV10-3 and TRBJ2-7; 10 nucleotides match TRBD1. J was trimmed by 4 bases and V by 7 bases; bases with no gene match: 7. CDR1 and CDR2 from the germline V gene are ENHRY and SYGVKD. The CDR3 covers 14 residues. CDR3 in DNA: TGTGCCATCAAACCGGGACAGGGGACTTACGAGCAGTACTTC. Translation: CAIKPGQGTYEQYF.

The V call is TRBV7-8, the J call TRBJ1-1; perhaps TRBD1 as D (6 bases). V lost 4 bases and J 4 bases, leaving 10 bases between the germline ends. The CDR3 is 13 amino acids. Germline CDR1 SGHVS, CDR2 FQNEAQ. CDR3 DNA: TGTGCCAGCAGCTCCGACAGGACCACTGAAGCTTTCTTT. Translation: CASSSDRTTEAFF.

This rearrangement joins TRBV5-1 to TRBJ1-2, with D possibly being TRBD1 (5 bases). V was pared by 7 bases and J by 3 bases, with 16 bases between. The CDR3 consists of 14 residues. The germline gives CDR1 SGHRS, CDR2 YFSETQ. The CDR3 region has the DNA TGCGCCAGCCGAGGGGTTGTGGGGGACTATGGCTACACCTTC. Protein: CASRGVVGDYGYTF.

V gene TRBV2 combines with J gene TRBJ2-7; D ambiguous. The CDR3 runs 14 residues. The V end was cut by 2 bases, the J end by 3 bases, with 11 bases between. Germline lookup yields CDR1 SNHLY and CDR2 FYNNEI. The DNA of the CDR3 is TGTGCCAGCAGTGAAAACCAGGCGGTCTACGAGCAGTACTTC. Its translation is CASSENQAVYEQYF. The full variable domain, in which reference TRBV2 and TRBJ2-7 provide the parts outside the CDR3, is EPEVTQTPSHQVTQMGQEVILRCVPISNHLYFYWYRQILGQKVEFLVSFYNNEISEKSEIFDDQFSVERPDGSNFTLKIRSTKLEDSAMYFCASSENQAVYEQYFGPGTRLTVT.